This T cell receptor (beta chain) is from a study of identical twins. This clonotype was recorded at least ten times. Its matching antigen is unknown. Study-level points and caveats: Out-of-frame alpha sequences common to twins exhibited an excess of low generation probability. The study found that models underestimated out-of-frame TCR alpha sharing in monozygotic twins.

Everyone who donated was a healthy Caucasian. With 5 bases clipped from V and 4 bases from J, the junction kept 10 bases outside the gene matches. Germline CDR1 and CDR2: DFQATT and SNEGSKA (reference sequence). This CDR3 comprises 14 residues. Carrying unique molecular identifiers, the cDNA also gained a universal primer site through template switching. From the 5' RACE reads, TCRdb called clonotypes with MiXCR, one entry per CDR3 protein. This sample has about 240,000 distinct CDR3 sequences, with about 11% found just once. Specimen: memory T cells sorted from blood. The TCR originated in a man aged 45-65 years in good health. The genes are TRBV20-1 and TRBJ1-2; 7 positions match TRBD1. The DNA for the CDR3 is TGCAGTGCTGGCGACAGGGTGGTGGGCTATGGCTACACCTTC. Amino acid sequence: CSAGDRVVGYGYTF.